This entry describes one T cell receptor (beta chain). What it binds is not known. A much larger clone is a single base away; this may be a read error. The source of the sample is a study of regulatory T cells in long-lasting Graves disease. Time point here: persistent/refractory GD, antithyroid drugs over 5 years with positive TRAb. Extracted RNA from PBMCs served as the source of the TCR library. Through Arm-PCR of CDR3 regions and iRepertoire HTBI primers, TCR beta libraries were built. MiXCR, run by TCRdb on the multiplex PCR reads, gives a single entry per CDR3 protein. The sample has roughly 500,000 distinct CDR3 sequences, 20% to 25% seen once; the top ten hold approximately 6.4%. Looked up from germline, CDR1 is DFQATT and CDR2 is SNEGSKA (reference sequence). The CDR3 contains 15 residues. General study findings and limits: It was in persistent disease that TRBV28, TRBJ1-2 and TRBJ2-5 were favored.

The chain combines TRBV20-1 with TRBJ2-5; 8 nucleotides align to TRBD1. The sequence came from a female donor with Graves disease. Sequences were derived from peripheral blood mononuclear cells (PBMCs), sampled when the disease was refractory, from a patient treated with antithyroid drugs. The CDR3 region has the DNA TGCAGTGTTAGACTCCCAACAGGGGGTGGGGAGACCCAGTACTTC. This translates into CSVRLPTGGGETQYF.